Below, 6 T cell receptor beta chains from the same sample are listed, as sequenced in a study of shared clonotypes between healthy human individuals. Clones were read by immunoSEQ multiplex PCR, and TCRdb kept only the in-frame ones, dropping some. The sample includes roughly 1 million clones, roughly 80% of them seen just once. The sequencing sample was made of memory CD4+ T cells sorted from blood. Subset defined: CD45RA-negative fraction. The receptors derive from a man younger than 35 in good health.

The chain is built from TRBV2 and TRBJ2-3; D ambiguous. From germline, CDR1 is SNHLY and CDR2 FYNNEI. The length of the CDR3 is 17 residues. Between the trimmed V and J ends, which lost 5 bases and 2 bases, there was a span of 20 bases. The CDR3 loop is CASSIRTSQFPTDTQYF. The CDR3 nucleotides are TGTGCCAGCAGTATCCGGACCAGTCAGTTTCCCACAGATACGCAGTATTTT.

CDR3 DNA: TGTGCCAGCAGTTTATCGGGACAGGGGTTCTACGAGCAGTACTTC. Translation: CASSLSGQGFYEQYF. The gene calls are TRBV27 and TRBJ2-7; 10 bases agree with TRBD1. This CDR3 spans 15 amino acids. With V trimmed by 0 bases and J by 3 bases, 2 bases remained unmatched. Germline CDR1 is MNHEY and CDR2 is SMNVEV (reference sequence).

This clone showed up just a few times. In DNA, the CDR3 is TGTGCCAGCACCTACTTCCCTTATGGGGGGTACACCTTC. Amino acids: CASTYFPYGGYTF. This chain joins TRBV9 and TRBJ1-2; D may be TRBD1 (5 bases). Trimming cost V 6 bases and J 11 bases, with 20 bases left between them. Looked up from germline, CDR1 is SGDLS and CDR2 is YYNGEE. This CDR3 has 13 amino acids.

The gene calls are TRBV4-2 and TRBJ2-2; TRBD1 matches at 8 bases. J gave up 7 bases and V 4 bases, and 14 bases lay outside the gene matches. The CDR3 is 17 residues long. Per the germline V gene, CDR1 is LGHNA and CDR2 is YNFKEQ. CDR3 nucleotides: TGTGCCAGCAGCCCCGCAACAATACAGGGGGGTGTCGGGGAGCTGTTTTTT. This sequence encodes CASSPATIQGGVGELFF.

The DNA of the CDR3 is TGCGCCAGCAGCCAAGATTCTTTTACCGGGGAGCTGTTTTTT. Translating it yields CASSQDSFTGELFF. The V and J genes are TRBV4-1 and TRBJ2-2, with D unresolved. The CDR3 spans 14 residues. Germline CDR1 is MGHRA and CDR2 is YSYEKL. Trimming left V 0 bases short and J 5 bases short, with 7 bases between.

CDR3 residues: CASSLSAGLTTGELFF. CDR3 coding DNA: TGTGCCAGCAGCTTGTCGGCAGGGTTGACCACCGGGGAGCTGTTTTTT. The rearrangement links TRBV5-5 to TRBJ2-2, with a possible D match to TRBD1 (5 bases). This CDR3 region has 16 residues. V was trimmed by 1 base and J by 4 bases, leaving 14 bases between them. The germline CDR1 and CDR2 sequences are SGHKS and YYEKEE (reference sequence). The whole variable domain, filled in from reference TRBV5-5 and TRBJ2-2, reads DAGVTQSPTHLIKTRGQQVTLRCSPISGHKSVSWYQQVLGQGPQFIFQYYEKEERGRGNFPDRFSARQFPNYSSELNVNALLLGDSALYLCASSLSAGLTTGELFFGEGSRLTVL.